This T cell receptor (beta chain) was captured by sequencing in a study of T cell repertoires in ileal Crohn's disease. On the study more broadly: Every patient was operated on for stricturing (about 60%) or penetrating (about 39%) complications. Postoperative therapy was given to about half: around eleven thiopurines, around 17 anti-TNF agents. General study findings and limits: Compared with non-smokers, active smokers at surgery showed more clonal expansions.

About this clone itself: Its specificity is unknown.

Some clones are missing from TCRdb's copy, which holds only in-frame ones; the method was immunoSEQ multiplex PCR. The sample has about 15,000 clones, 80% seen once. The CDR3 runs to 14 residues. Trimming cost V 2 bases and J 8 bases; bases outside gene matches: 4. Germline V lookup: CDR1 SGHRS, CDR2 YFSETQ. The V gene is TRBV5-1, the J gene TRBJ1-4; 9 bases match TRBD1. The source of this sequence is an adult with Crohn's disease. Source material: ileal tissue. CDR3 sequence: CASSLGQGREKLFF. CDR3 bases: TGCGCCAGCAGCTTAGGACAGGGGCGCGAAAAACTGTTTTTT.